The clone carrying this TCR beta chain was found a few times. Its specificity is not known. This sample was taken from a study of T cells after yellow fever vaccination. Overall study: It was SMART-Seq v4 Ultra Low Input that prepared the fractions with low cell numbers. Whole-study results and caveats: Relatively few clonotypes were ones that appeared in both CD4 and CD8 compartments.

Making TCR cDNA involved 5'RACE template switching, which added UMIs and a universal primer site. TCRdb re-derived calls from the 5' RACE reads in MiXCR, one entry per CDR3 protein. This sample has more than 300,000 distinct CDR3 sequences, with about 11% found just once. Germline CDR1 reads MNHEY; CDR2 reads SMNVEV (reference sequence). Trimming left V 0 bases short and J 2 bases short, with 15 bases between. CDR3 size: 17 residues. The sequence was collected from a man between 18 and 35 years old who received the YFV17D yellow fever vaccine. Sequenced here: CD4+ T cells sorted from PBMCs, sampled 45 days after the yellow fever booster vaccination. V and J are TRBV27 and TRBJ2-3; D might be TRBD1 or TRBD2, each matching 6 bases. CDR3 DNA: TGTGCCAGCAGTTTATCGGTCACGGGGGCCTACACAGATACGCAGTATTTT. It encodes CASSLSVTGAYTDTQYF.